The rows below give T cell receptor beta chains drawn from one sample of a study of blood T cells in healthy people across ages. Via MiXCR, TCRdb re-called the 5' RACE reads, giving one row per CDR3 protein. Among around 520,000 distinct CDR3 sequences listed, over 25% were seen once. These sequences were also reported in another study, on T cells of mothers and their children.

The material sequenced was blood. Receptors were obtained from a boy younger than 10 in good health. Both conserved end residues are part of each CDR3. A D gene is named only where the DNA matches it firmly. A clone size is listed for some rows: how often the clone was seen (once, few, many), or a class if it is expanded.

TGTGCCAGCAACCTCCCCGGGACTAGATTCACAGATACGCAGTATTTT | CASNLPGTRFTDTQYF | TRBJ2-3 | TRBD2 | TRBV28 | .
TGCAGTGCCGGACTAGCGGGGCTAGCCAAAAACATTCAGTACTTC | CSAGLAGLAKNIQYF | TRBJ2-4 | TRBD2 | TRBV20-1 | .
TGTGCCAGCAGTTCACTGGACAGGGCGGCTGACGCTCGCGAGACCCAGTACTTC | CASSSLDRAADARETQYF | TRBJ2-5 | TRBD1 | TRBV12-3/TRBV12-4 | .
TGTGCCAGCTCACAAGTTTCCGGGACACAGAACACCGGGGAGCTGTTTTTT | CASSQVSGTQNTGELFF | TRBJ2-2 | . | TRBV18 | few
TGCAGCATCAGAACGGGACAGTCCTCCTACGAGCAGTACTTC | CSIRTGQSSYEQYF | TRBJ2-7 | TRBD1 | TRBV29-1 | few
TGTGCCAGCAGCGTAGCCTCTGGATCCATAGGGGGAGGGCCGATAGATACGCAGTATTTT | CASSVASGSIGGGPIDTQYF | TRBJ2-3 | . | TRBV9 | .
TGTGCCAGCACCTATAGCGGGGGGAGTCGCAATGAGCAGTTCTTC | CASTYSGGSRNEQFF | TRBJ2-1 | TRBD2 | TRBV12-3/TRBV12-4 | .
TGTGCCAGCATTTCAGGACACTCAATTAATGGCTACACCTTC | CASISGHSINGYTF | TRBJ1-2 | . | TRBV6-6 | .
TGTGCCAGCAAATACAGGGGGCGCCCCGACGAGCAGTACTTC | CASKYRGRPDEQYF | TRBJ2-7 | TRBD1 | TRBV6-2/TRBV6-3 | few
TGTGCCAGCAGTTTAGCGTCAGGCTGCACCTTC | CASSLASGCTF | TRBJ1-2 | . | TRBV12-3/TRBV12-4 | .
TGTGCCAGCAGTCCACCGGGACTACGACAAGAGACCCAGTACTTC | CASSPPGLRQETQYF | TRBJ2-5 | TRBD2 | TRBV12-3/TRBV12-4 | .
TGTGCCATCACAGAGCAGGGGTCTACAACTGGAAACACCATATATTTT | CAITEQGSTTGNTIYF | TRBJ1-3 | . | TRBV6-1 | .
TGTGCCAGCAGCGGGGGACAGGGTACCTACGAGCAGTACTTC | CASSGGQGTYEQYF | TRBJ2-7 | TRBD1 | TRBV9 | few
TGTGCCAGCAGCGTAGAGGGGAACCAAGAGACCCAGTACTTC | CASSVEGNQETQYF | TRBJ2-5 | . | TRBV9 | .
TGTGCCACCAGCAGTTACCTAGGGGGCCACACTGAAGCTTTCTTT | CATSSYLGGHTEAFF | TRBJ1-1 | TRBD1 | TRBV15 | once
TGTGCCAGCAGCCCACTCGGCGGTCTAGCGGGTTACAATGAGCAGTTCTTC | CASSPLGGLAGYNEQFF | TRBJ2-1 | TRBD2 | TRBV3-1 | .
TGTGCCATCAGTGAGGACAGGGACTACGAGCAGTACTTC | CAISEDRDYEQYF | TRBJ2-7 | TRBD1 | TRBV10-3 | few
TGTGCCAGCAGCGTAGCTACAGGGACTAGCGGGGCCCAAGAGACCCAGTACTTC | CASSVATGTSGAQETQYF | TRBJ2-5 | TRBD2 | TRBV9 | .
TGTGCCAGCAGCTTGACCCGGCAGGGCCTCAATGAGCAGTTCTTC | CASSLTRQGLNEQFF | TRBJ2-1 | . | TRBV7-2 | many
TGTGCCAGCAGTTTAGGGGGCGGTCAGCATTTT | CASSLGGGQHF | TRBJ1-5 | . | TRBV12-3/TRBV12-4 | .
TGTGCCAGCAGTTTGCGCGTTCAAGGGCGACAGGGGGTTTGGGAAAAACTGTTTTTT | CASSLRVQGRQGVWEKLFF | TRBJ1-4 | TRBD1 | TRBV28 | once
TGTGCCAGCAGCTTAAAGGGGTATGGGGCTAGCTCGGTCGGGGAGACCCAGTACTTC | CASSLKGYGASSVGETQYF | TRBJ2-5 | . | TRBV7-2 | .
TGTGCCAGCAGCCAAGATTTGTGTGGCGGGGGGACCACAGATACGCAGTATTTT | CASSQDLCGGGTTDTQYF | TRBJ2-3 | TRBD2 | TRBV3-1 | .
TGCGCCAGCAGCCAAGTCAATATGGTAGCCTTCGATGAGCAGTTCTTC | CASSQVNMVAFDEQFF | TRBJ2-1 | . | TRBV4-1 | .
TGTGCCAGCAGTAGAGGTCCCGACCAAGAGACCCAGTACTTC | CASSRGPDQETQYF | TRBJ2-5 | . | TRBV11-3 | few
TGCAGTGCTAGAGTTATGAGGGGCCAAGAGACCCAGTACTTC | CSARVMRGQETQYF | TRBJ2-5 | . | TRBV20-1 | few
TGTGCCAGCAGTCTGGCGAGCGGAATCTACGAGCAGTACTTC | CASSLASGIYEQYF | TRBJ2-7 | . | TRBV27 | few
TGTGCCAGCAGCTGGGGCGGGACTACACGTTTGAACACTGAAGCTTTCTTT | CASSWGGTTRLNTEAFF | TRBJ1-1 | . | TRBV7-9 | .
TGCGCCAGCAGCTTAGGTGTAGGGAACACCGGGGAGCTGTTTTTT | CASSLGVGNTGELFF | TRBJ2-2 | . | TRBV5-1 | few
TGTGCCAGCAGCTTAGCAAAGGACTACAATGAGCAGTTCTTC | CASSLAKDYNEQFF | TRBJ2-1 | . | TRBV7-9 | .
TGTGCCAGCAGTGTAGCGGATTTTCAGTTCTTC | CASSVADFQFF | TRBJ2-1 | . | TRBV14 | few
TGCAGCGTTGCCGGGAGGTTTATCGGTGGCTACACCTTC | CSVAGRFIGGYTF | TRBJ1-2 | . | TRBV29-1 | few
TGCGCCAGCAGCCAAGTATTCGGGGGGCGCGTTGAAAAACTGTTTTTT | CASSQVFGGRVEKLFF | TRBJ1-4 | . | TRBV4-1 | .
TGTGCCTGGAGTAAGGGGGAGGAGCCTAGCACAGGTACGCAGTATTTT | CAWSKGEEPSTGTQYF | TRBJ2-3 | . | TRBV30 | .
TGTGCCACCAGTGATGGGGGGGATCAGAGGGAAGAGACCCAGTACTTC | CATSDGGDQREETQYF | TRBJ2-5 | TRBD2 | TRBV24-1 | .